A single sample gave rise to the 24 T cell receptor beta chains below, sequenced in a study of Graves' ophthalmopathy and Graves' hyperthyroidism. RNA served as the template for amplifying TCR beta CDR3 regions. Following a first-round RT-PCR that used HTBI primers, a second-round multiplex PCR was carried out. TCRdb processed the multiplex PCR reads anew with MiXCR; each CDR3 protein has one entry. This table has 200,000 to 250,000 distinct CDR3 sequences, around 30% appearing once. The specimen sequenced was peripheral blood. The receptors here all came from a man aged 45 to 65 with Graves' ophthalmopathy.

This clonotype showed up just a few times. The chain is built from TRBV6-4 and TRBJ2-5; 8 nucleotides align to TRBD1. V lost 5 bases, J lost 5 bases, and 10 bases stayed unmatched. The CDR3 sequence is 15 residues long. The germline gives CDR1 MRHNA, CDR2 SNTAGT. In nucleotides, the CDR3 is TGTGCCAGCAGTACCCAGGGGGCGAAGGGGGAGACCCAGTACTTC. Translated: CASSTQGAKGETQYF.

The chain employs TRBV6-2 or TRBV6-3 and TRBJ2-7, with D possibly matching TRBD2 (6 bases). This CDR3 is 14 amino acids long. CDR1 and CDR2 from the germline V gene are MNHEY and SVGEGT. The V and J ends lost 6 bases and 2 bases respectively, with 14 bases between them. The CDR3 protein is CASRPGGTTYEQYF. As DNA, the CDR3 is TGTGCCAGCAGGCCGGGCGGGACGACCTACGAGCAGTACTTC.

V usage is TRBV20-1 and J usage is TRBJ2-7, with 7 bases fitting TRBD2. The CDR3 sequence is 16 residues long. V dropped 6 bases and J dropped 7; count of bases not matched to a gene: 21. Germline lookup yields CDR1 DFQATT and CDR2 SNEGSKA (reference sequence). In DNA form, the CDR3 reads TGCAGTGCCCCGGCGGGGGAGGGAGGTCTCACAGTAGAGCAGTACTTC. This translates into CSAPAGEGGLTVEQYF.

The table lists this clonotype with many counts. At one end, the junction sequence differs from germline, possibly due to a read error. The CDR3 sequence is CASSFGQKETQYF. CDR3 nucleotide sequence: TGTGCTAGCAGTTTCGGACAGAAAGAGACCCAGTACTTC. This chain connects TRBV7-7 to TRBJ2-5, with a possible D match to TRBD1 (6 bases). The germline CDR1 and CDR2 sequences are SSHAT and FNYEAQ (reference sequence). The CDR3 contains 13 residues.

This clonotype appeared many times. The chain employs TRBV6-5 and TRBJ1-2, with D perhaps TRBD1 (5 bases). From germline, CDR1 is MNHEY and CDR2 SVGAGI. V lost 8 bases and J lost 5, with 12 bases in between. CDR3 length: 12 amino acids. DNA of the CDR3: TGTGCCAGCCAACGGGAGGGGTATGGCTACACCTTC. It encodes CASQREGYGYTF.

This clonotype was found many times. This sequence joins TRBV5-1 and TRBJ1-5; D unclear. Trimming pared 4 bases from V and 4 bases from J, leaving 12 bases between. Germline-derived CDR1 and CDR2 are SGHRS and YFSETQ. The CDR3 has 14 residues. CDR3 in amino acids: CASSPDSRNQPQHF. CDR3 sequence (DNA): TGCGCCAGCAGCCCGGACTCTCGAAATCAGCCCCAGCATTTT.

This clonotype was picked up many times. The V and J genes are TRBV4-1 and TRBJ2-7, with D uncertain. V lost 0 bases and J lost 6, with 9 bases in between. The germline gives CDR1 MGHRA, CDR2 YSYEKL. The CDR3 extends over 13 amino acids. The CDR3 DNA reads TGCGCCAGCAGCCAAGAAGTGGTTGCCGAGCAGTACTTC. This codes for CASSQEVVAEQYF.

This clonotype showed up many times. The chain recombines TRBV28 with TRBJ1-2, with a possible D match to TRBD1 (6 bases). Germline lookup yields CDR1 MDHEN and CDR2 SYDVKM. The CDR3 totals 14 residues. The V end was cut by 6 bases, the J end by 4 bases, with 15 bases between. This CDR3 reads CASSVPGEGYGYTF. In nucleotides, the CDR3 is TGTGCCAGCAGCGTCCCAGGGGAAGGCTATGGCTACACCTTC.

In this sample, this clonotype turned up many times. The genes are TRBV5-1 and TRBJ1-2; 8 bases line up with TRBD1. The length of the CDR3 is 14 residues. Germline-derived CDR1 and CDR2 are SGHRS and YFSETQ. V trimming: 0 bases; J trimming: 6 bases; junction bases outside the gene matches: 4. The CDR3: CASSLAGGENGYTF. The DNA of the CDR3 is TGCGCCAGCAGCTTGGCAGGGGGCGAGAATGGCTACACCTTC.

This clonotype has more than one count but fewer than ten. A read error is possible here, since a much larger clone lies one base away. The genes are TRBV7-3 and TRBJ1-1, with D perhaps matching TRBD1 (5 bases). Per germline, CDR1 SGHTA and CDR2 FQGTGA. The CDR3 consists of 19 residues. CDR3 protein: CASSLRDRVTRGKWTEALF. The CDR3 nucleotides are TGTGCCAGCAGCTTAAGGGACCGAGTGACCCGAGGGAAATGGACTGAAGCTCTCTTT.

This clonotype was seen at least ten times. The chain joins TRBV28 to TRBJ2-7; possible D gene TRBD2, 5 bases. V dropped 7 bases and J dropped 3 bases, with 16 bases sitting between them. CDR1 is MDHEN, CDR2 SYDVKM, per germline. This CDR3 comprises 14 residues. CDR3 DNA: TGTGCCAGCACCGCAATCGGGGATTTCTACGAGCAGTACTTC. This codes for CASTAIGDFYEQYF.

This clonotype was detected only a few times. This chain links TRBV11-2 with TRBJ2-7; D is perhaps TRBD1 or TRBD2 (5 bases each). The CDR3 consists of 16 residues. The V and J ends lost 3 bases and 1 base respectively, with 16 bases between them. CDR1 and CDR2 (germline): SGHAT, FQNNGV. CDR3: CASSFDTGPGSYEQYF. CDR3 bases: TGTGCCAGCAGCTTCGACACGGGGCCAGGTTCCTACGAGCAGTACTTC.

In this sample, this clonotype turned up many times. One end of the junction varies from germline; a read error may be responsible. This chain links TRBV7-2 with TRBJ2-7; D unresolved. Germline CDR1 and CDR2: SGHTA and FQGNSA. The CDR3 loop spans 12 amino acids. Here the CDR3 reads CASSLEVGEQYF. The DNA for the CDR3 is TGTGCCAGCAGTTTAGAGGTCGGCGAGCAGTACTTC.

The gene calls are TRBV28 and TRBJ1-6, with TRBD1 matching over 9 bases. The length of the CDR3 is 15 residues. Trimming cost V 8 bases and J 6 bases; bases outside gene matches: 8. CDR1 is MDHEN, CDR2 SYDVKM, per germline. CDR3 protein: CASRLGGQGNSPLHF. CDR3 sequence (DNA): TGTGCCAGCCGACTGGGGGGACAGGGTAATTCACCCCTCCACTTT.

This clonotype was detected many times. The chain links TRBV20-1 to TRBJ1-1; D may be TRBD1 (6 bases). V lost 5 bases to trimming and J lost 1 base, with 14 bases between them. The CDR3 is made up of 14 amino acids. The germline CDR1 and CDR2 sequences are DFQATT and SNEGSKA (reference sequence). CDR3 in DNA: TGCAGTGCTGGATACGGGGGCGCGAACACTGAAGCTTTCTTT. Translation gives CSAGYGGANTEAFF.

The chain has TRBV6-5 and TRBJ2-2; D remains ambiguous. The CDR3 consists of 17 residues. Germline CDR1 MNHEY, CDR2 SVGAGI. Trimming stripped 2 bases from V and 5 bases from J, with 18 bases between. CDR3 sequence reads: CASSYLTVRLQTGELFF. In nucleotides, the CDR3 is TGTGCCAGCAGTTACCTTACTGTGAGGTTACAAACCGGGGAGCTGTTTTTT.

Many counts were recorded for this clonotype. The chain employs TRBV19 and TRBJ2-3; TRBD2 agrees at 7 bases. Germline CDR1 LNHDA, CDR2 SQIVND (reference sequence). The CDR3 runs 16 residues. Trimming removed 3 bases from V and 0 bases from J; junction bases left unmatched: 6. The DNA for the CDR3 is TGTGCCAGTAGTATGGGAGGGCTTGGAAGCACAGATACGCAGTATTTT. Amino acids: CASSMGGLGSTDTQYF.

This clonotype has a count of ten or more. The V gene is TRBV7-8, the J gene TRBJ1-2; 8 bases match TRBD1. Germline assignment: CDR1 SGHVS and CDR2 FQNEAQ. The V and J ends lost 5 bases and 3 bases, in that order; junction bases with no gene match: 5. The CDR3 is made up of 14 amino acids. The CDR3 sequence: CASSATGADYGYTF. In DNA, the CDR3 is TGTGCCAGCAGCGCGACAGGGGCGGACTATGGCTACACCTTC.

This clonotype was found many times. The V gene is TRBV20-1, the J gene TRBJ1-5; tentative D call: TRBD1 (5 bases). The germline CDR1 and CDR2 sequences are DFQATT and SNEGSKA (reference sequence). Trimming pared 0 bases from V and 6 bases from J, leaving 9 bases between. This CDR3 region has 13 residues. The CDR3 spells CSARDQGGQPQHF. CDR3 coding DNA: TGCAGTGCTAGAGATCAGGGAGGTCAGCCCCAGCATTTT.

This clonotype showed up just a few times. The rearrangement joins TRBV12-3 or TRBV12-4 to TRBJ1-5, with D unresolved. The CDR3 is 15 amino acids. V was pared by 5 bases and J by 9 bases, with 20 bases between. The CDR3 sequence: CASSRTSRREGPQHF. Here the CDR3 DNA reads TGTGCCAGCAGTCGAACCTCCCGACGCGAGGGGCCCCAGCATTTT.

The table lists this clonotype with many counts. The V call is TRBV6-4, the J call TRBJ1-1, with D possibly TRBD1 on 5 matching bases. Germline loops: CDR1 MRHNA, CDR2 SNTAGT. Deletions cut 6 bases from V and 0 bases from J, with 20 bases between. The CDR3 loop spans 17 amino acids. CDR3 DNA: TGTGCCAGCAGGGGGATCCAGACAGCTTGTATGAACACTGAAGCTTTCTTT. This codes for CASRGIQTACMNTEAFF.

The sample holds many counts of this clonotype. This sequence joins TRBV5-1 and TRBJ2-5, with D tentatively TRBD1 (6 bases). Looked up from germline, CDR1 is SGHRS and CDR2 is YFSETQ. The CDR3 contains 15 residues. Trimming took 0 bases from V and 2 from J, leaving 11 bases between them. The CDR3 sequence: CASSLAGTLQETQYF. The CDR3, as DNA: TGCGCCAGCAGCTTGGCGGGGACACTTCAAGAGACCCAGTACTTC.

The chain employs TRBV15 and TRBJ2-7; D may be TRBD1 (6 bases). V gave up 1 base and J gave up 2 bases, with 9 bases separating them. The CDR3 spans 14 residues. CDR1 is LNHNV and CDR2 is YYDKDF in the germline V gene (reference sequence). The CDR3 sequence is CATSRVAGAYEQYF. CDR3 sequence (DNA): TGTGCCACCAGCAGAGTTGCAGGGGCCTACGAGCAGTACTTC.

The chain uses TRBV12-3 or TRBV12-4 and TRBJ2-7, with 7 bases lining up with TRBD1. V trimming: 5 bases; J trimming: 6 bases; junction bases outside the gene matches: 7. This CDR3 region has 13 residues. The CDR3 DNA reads TGTGCCAGCAGTATGACAGGGCAGGGCGAGCAGTACTTC. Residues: CASSMTGQGEQYF.